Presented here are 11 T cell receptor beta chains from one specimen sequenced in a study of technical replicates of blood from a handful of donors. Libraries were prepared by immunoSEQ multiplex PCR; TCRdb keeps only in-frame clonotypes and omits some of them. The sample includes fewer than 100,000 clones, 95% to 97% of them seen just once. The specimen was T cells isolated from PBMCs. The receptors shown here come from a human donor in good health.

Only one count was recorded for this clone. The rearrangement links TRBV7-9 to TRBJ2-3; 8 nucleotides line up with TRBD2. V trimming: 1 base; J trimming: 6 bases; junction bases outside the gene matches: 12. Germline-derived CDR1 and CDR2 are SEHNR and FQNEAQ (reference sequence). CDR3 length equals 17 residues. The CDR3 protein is CASSLGGLAGLLDTQYF. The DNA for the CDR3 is TGTGCCAGCAGCTTAGGAGGGCTAGCGGGCCTACTCGATACGCAGTATTTT.

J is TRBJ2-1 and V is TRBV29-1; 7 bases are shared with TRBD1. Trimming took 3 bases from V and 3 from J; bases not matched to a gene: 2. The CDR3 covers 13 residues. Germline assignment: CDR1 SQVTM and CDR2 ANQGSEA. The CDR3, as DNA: TGCAGCGTTGATACAGGGGACTACAATGAGCAGTTCTTC. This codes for CSVDTGDYNEQFF.

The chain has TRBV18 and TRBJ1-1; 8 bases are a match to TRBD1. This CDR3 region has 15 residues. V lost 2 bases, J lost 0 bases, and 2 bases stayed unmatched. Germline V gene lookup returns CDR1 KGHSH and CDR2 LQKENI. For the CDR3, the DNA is TGTGCCAGCTCACCAGGGACAGGACTGAACACTGAAGCTTTCTTT. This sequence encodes CASSPGTGLNTEAFF. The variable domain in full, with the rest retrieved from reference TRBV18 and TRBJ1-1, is NAGVMQNPRHLVRRRGQEARLRCSPMKGHSHVYWYRQLPEEGLKFMVYLQKENIIDESGMPKERFSAEFPKEGPSILRIQQVVRGDSAAYFCASSPGTGLNTEAFFGQGTRLTVV.

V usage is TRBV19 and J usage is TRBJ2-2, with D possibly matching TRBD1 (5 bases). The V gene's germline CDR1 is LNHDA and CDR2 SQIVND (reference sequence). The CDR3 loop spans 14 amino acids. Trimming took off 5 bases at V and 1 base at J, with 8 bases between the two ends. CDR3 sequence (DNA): TGTGCCAGTAGTCTCGGACAGAACACCGGGGAGCTGTTTTTT. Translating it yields CASSLGQNTGELFF.

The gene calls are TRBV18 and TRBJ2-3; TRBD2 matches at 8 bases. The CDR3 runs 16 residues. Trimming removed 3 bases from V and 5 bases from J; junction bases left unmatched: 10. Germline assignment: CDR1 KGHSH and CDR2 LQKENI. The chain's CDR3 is CASSPSRAGEEDTQYF. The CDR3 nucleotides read TGTGCCAGCTCACCCAGTAGAGCGGGAGAGGAAGATACGCAGTATTTT. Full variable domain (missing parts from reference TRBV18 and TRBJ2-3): NAGVMQNPRHLVRRRGQEARLRCSPMKGHSHVYWYRQLPEEGLKFMVYLQKENIIDESGMPKERFSAEFPKEGPSILRIQQVVRGDSAAYFCASSPSRAGEEDTQYFGPGTRLTVL.

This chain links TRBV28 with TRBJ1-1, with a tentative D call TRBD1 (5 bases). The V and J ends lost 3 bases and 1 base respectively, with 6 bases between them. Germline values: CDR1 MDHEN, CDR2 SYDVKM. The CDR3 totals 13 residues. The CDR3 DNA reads TGTGCCAGCAGTTTCGGGGGGAACACTGAAGCTTTCTTT. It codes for CASSFGGNTEAFF.

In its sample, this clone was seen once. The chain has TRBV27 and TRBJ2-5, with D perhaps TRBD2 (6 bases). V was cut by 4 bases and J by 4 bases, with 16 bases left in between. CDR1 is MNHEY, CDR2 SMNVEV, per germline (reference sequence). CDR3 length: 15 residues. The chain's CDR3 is CASSSPASVGETQYF. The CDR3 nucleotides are TGTGCCAGCAGTTCCCCCGCTAGCGTTGGAGAGACCCAGTACTTC.

CDR3 protein: CASSFGTGVKEKLFF. In DNA form, the CDR3 reads TGTGCCAGCAGCTTCGGGACAGGGGTGAAAGAAAAACTGTTTTTT. This chain links TRBV11-2 with TRBJ1-4, with 10 bases fitting TRBD1. The CDR3 totals 15 residues. V shed 3 bases and J 8 bases; nucleotides not matched to a gene: 6. Germline CDR1 is SGHAT and CDR2 is FQNNGV.

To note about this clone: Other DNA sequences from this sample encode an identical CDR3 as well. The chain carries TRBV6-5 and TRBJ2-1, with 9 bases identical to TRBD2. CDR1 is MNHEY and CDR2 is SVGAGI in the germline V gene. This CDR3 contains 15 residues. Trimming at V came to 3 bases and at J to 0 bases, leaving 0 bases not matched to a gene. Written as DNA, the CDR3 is TGTGCCAGCAGTTATAGCGGGAGCTCCTACAATGAGCAGTTCTTC. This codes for CASSYSGSSYNEQFF.

The CDR3 here is CASSSTQGTDTQYF. The CDR3 nucleotides read TGTGCCAGCAGCTCCACACAGGGCACAGATACGCAGTATTTT. This sequence joins TRBV13 and TRBJ2-3, with D possibly matching TRBD1 (5 bases). Germline V gene data show CDR1 as PRHDT and CDR2 as FYEKMQ (reference sequence). CDR3 length equals 14 residues. V was cut by 4 bases and J by 1 base, with 9 bases left in between.

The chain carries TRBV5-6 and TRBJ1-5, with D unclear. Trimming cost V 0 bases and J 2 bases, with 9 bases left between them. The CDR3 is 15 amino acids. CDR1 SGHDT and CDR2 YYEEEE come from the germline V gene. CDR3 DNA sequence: TGTGCCAGCAGCTTGGGCCCAGGCGGCAATCAGCCCCAGCATTTT. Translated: CASSLGPGGNQPQHF.